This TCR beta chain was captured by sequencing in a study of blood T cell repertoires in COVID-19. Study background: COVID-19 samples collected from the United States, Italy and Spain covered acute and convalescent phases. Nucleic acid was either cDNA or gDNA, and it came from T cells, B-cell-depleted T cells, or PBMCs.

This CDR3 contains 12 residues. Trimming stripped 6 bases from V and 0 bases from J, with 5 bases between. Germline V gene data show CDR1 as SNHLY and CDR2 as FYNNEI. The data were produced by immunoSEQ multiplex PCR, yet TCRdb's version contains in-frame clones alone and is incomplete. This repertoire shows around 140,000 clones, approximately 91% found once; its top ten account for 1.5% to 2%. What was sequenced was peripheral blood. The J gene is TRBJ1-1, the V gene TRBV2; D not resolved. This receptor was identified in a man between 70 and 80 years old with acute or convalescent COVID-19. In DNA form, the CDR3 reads TGTGCCAGCAGGGCTGTGAACACTGAAGCTTTCTTT. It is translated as CASRAVNTEAFF.